This TCR beta chain derives from a study of cytomegalovirus exposure and HLA in healthy donors. Study-level background: Inside one of the first data releases sat around 77 million unique TCRs taken from HLA-typed donors.

The PCR was carried out with 60 Vbeta primers and 13 Jbeta primers. Only in-frame clones appear in the TCRdb table, and some are missing; sequencing was by immunoSEQ multiplex PCR. The repertoire holds around 130,000 clones, with approximately 82% as singletons. After removal of 1 base from V and 2 bases from J, the junction contained 3 bases not matched to a gene. This CDR3 region has 16 residues. In germline, CDR1 is SGHNT, CDR2 YENEEA. The sample taken for sequencing was PBMCs. The receptor was isolated from a young woman in good health and CMV-seropositive. The chain couples TRBV11-3 to TRBJ2-5; TRBD2 agrees at 11 bases. The CDR3 spells CASSLGLAGGQETQYF. Here the CDR3 DNA reads TGTGCCAGCAGCTTAGGGCTAGCGGGGGGTCAAGAGACCCAGTACTTC.